The clone carrying this TCR beta chain has more than one count but fewer than ten. As processed by the authors: Reference gene primer amplification in the assay estimated nucleated cell counts. Libraries were prepared by immunoSEQ multiplex PCR; TCRdb keeps only in-frame clonotypes and omits some of them. That table supplies the V and J calls and clone size; D and trimming were determined from the DNA. This table has 200,000 to 250,000 clones, around 90% appearing once. Participant age was about 18 to 89 years, and participants resided in roughly 24 US areas. The CDR3 extends over 13 amino acids. CDR1 MNHEY and CDR2 SMNVEV come from the germline V gene (reference sequence). Trimming removed 7 bases at V and 6 bases at J, with 15 bases between. The data belong to a study of blood T cell repertoires in COVID-19. For the study at large: There were acute and convalescent COVID-19 samples, and they came from the United States, Italy and Spain.

This receptor was identified in a woman in her twenties or thirties who had been exposed to COVID-19. The chain couples TRBV27 to TRBJ1-1, with D unclear. Sample: PBMCs or T cells enriched from blood (not recorded which). The CDR3 is CASMAGVGAEAFF. CDR3 DNA sequence: TGTGCCAGCATGGCGGGTGTTGGCGCTGAAGCTTTCTTT.